The subject of this entry is one TCR beta chain. Its antigen is not identified. Trimming stripped 5 bases from V and 6 bases from J, with 17 bases between. CDR1 is SGHTA, CDR2 FQGNSA, per germline. The CDR3 covers 15 residues. The sample is drawn from a study of post-analysis software for immune sequencing data. Study-wide background: Disease courses included relapsing-remitting, secondary progressive and progressive-relapsing multiple sclerosis. Study-wide results and caveats: Multiple sclerosis patients showed significantly lower normalized Chao1 diversity than controls did. Strong co-clustering by F measure linked samples that shared a preparation batch. Comparison of patients with controls showed five or six TRBV segments more frequent in patients, TRBV5-6, TRBV5-1 and TRBV20-1 among them.

Carried by the TCR beta cDNA libraries were unique molecular identifiers. One entry per CDR3 protein results from TCRdb running MiXCR on the PCR reads. The sample includes hundreds of thousands of distinct CDR3 sequences, around 40% of them seen just once. The receptor comes from a girl aged 5-17 years with multiple sclerosis. The chain combines TRBV7-2 with TRBJ2-1; TRBD2 might be the D (5 bases). Material: blood. In DNA, the CDR3 is TGTGCCAGCAGCCCCGACACGGGATCGGTCAATGAGCAGTTCTTC. As protein: CASSPDTGSVNEQFF.